The sequence of this T cell receptor beta chain was determined in a study of sequential checkpoint blockade in melanoma. Study-wide background: Randomization was 1:1 between first-line nivolumab→ipilimumab and ipilimumab→nivolumab.

Comments on this clone: The junction departs from the called germline gene at one end, perhaps through a read error.

Clones were sequenced by immunoSEQ multiplex PCR, and TCRdb holds only the in-frame ones, with some missing. The sample records about 12,000 clones, about a quarter being singletons. Treatment reported: randomized to nivolumab then ipilimumab (arm A) or the reverse (arm B). The germline V gene encodes CDR1 MNHGY and CDR2 SAAAGT. The CDR3 consists of 18 residues. The V gene is TRBV6-8, the J gene TRBJ1-3; weak D call: TRBD1 (5 bases). The TCR comes from a human donor with melanoma. The sequences come from tumor tissue (inferred from file names), collected from a patient given nivolumab and ipilimumab in sequence. CDR3 DNA: TGTGCCAGCAGTGACTCGGGAGTGGGGGGTCTGGAGGGAAACACCATATATTTT. Amino acid sequence: CASSDSGVGGLEGNTIYF.